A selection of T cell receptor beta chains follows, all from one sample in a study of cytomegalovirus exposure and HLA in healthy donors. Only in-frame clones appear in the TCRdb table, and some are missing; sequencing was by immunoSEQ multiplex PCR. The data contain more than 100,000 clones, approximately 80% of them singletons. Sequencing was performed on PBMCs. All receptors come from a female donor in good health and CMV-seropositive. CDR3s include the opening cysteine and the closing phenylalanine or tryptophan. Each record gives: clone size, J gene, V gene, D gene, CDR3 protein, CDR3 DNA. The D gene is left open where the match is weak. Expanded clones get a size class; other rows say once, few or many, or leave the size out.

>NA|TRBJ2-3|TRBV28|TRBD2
CASNAGGGTDTQYF
TGTGCCAGCAACGCGGGGGGGGGCACAGATACGCAGTATTTT
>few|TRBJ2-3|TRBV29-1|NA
CSVGDWGVGTDTQYF
TGCAGCGTTGGGGATTGGGGGGTCGGGACAGATACGCAGTATTTT
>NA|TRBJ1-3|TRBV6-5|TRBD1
CASRPDRDGNTIYF
TGTGCCAGCAGACCCGACAGGGATGGAAACACCATATATTTT
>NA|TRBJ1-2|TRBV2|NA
CASSEQGTRYGYTF
TGTGCCAGCAGTGAACAGGGTACGAGGTATGGCTACACCTTC
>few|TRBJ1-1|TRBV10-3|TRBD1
CAISGQGETEAFF
TGTGCCATCAGTGGACAGGGAGAGACTGAAGCTTTCTTT
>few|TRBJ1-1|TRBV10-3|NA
CAISDQGLNTEAFF
TGTGCCATCAGTGATCAGGGGTTGAACACTGAAGCTTTCTTT
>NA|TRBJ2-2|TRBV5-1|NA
CASSELGPNTGELFF
TGCGCCAGCAGCGAGCTGGGCCCCAACACCGGGGAGCTGTTTTTT
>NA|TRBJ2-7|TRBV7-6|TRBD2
CASSPGTSGAYEQYF
TGTGCCAGCAGCCCAGGGACTAGCGGAGCTTACGAGCAGTACTTC
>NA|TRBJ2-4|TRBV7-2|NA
CASSLSRGQNIQYF
TGTGCCAGCAGCTTAAGCAGGGGACAAAACATTCAGTACTTC
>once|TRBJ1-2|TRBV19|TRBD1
CASFRQGGAYGYTF
TGTGCCAGTTTCCGACAGGGGGGAGCGTATGGCTACACCTTC
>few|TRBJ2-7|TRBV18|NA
CASSPGADLNFEQYF
TGTGCCAGCTCACCAGGGGCCGATCTTAACTTCGAGCAGTACTTC
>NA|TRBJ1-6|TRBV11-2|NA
CASSVQGGDSPLHF
TGTGCCAGCAGCGTTCAGGGAGGGGATTCACCCCTCCACTTT
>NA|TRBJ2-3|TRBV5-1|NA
CASSPQGTDTQYF
TGCGCCAGCAGCCCTCAGGGCACAGATACGCAGTATTTT
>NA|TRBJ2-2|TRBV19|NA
CASSHRDSAGELFF
TGTGCCAGTAGTCACCGGGACTCTGCCGGGGAGCTGTTTTTT
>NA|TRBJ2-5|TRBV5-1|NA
CASHNRDQETQYF
TGCGCCAGCCACAACAGGGACCAAGAGACCCAGTACTTC
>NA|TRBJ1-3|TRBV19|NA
CASRGLDSGNTIYF
TGTGCCAGTCGGGGTTTGGACTCTGGAAACACCATATATTTT
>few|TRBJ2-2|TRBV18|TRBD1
CASSPGQGYTGELFF
TGTGCCAGCTCACCGGGACAGGGATACACCGGGGAGCTGTTTTTT
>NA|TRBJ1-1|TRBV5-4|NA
CASSIAGAEAFF
TGTGCCAGCAGCATCGCAGGGGCTGAAGCTTTCTTT
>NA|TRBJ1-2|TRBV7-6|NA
CASSADTGNHFYGYTF
TGTGCCAGCAGCGCGGATACAGGGAACCACTTCTATGGCTACACCTTC
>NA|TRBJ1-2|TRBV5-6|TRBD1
CASSRVDRGPRGYTF
TGTGCCAGCAGCCGGGTGGACAGGGGACCCCGTGGCTACACCTTC